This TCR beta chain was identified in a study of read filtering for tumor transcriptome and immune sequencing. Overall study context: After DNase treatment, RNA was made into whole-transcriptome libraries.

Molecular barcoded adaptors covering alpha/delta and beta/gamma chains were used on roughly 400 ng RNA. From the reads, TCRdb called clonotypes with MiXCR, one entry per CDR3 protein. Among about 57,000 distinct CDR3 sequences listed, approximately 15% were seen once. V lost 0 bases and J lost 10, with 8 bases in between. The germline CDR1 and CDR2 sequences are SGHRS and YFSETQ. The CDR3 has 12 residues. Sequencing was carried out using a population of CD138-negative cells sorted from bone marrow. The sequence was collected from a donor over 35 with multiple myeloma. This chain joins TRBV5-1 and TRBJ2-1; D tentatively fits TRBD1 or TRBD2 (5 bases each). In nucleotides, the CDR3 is TGCGCCAGCAGCTTGGTCGGGGCCGAGCAGTTCTTC. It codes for CASSLVGAEQFF.